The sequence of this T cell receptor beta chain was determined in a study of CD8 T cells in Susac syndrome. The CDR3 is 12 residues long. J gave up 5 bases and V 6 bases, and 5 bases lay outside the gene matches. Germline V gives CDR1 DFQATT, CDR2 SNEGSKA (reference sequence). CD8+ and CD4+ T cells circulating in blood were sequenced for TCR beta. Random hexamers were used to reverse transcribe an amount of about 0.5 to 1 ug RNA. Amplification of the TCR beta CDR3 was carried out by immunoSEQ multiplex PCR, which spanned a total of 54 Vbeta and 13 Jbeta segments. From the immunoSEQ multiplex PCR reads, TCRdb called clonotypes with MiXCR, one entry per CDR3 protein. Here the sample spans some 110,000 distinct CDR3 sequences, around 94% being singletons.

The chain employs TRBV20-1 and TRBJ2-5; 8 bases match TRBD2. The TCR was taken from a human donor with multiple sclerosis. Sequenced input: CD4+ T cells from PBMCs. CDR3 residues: CSAGGGMETQYF. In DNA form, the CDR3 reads TGCAGTGCCGGCGGGGGGATGGAGACCCAGTACTTC.